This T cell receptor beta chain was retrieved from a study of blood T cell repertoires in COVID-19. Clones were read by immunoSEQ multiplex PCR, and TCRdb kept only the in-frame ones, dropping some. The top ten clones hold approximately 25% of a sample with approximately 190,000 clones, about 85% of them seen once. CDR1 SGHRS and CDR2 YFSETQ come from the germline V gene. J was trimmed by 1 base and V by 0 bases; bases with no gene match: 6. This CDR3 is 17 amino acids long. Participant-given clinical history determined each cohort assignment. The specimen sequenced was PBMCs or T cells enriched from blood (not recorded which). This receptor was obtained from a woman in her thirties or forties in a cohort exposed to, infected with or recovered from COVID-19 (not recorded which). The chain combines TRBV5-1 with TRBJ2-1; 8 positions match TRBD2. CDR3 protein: CASSLALSGSSYNEQFF. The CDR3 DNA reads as TGCGCCAGCAGCTTGGCCTTAAGCGGGAGTTCCTACAATGAGCAGTTCTTC. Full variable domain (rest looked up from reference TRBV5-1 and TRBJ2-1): KAGVTQTPRYLIKTRGQQVTLSCSPISGHRSVSWYQQTPGQGLQFLFEYFSETQRNKGNFPGRFSGRQFSNSRSEMNVSTLELGDSALYLCASSLALSGSSYNEQFFGPGTRLTVL.